Listed below are T cell receptor beta chains from one sample, sequenced in a study of beta chain features in type 1 diabetes. Only in-frame clones appear in the TCRdb table, and some are missing; sequencing was by immunoSEQ multiplex PCR. Here the sample spans some 660,000 clones, about 14% being singletons. Specimen: naive CD4+ T cells from blood. The receptors come from a man aged 18 to 29 with type 1 diabetes. CDR3s leave out the opening cysteine and the closing phenylalanine or tryptophan.

TRBV13,ASSSGTVEEKLF
TRBV4-3,ASSLVLTSSYNEQF
TRBV25-1,ASTPGGHTDTQY
TRBV7-2,ASSLAMNTEAF
TRBV29-1,SVAAGNNEQF
TRBV28,ASSWGHQGVLV
TRBV9,ASSVGGLKQETQY
TRBV20-1,SASGRDREY
TRBV7-2,ASSLGGRGPPYEQY
TRBV30,AWSGTVSGNTIY
TRBV5-1,ASSSAGHWDYEQY
TRBV7-2,ASSLETAYSNQPQH
TRBV7-9,ASSPRRETDTQY
TRBV30,AGGLAKNIQY
TRBV9,ASSVGAGYEQY
TRBV7-6,ASSLSYRSYEQY
TRBV5-4,ASSYGPSDTQY
TRBV7-2,ASSSWDRLSYGYT
TRBV6-6,ASRSSGGSQDTQY
TRBV5-1,ASSQGTSRNYGYT
TRBV6-5,ASSYSTENYGYT
TRBV5-4,ALLSGGFYEQY
TRBV6-5,ASSYGGNLYEQY
TRBV2,ASSSGTGQYGTQY
TRBV6-5,ASSSYKGGGNQPQH
TRBV11-2,ASSLAGGSTDTQY
TRBV7-2,ASSLGVDSKF
TRBV7-9,ASSQGLAVNTGELF